The sequence of this T cell receptor beta chain was determined in a study of T cells in Graves' hyperthyroidism and ophthalmopathy. The source material, RNA transcripts, was used to amplify TCR beta CDR3 regions. First-round RT-PCR targeting the TCR CDR3 was performed with the HTBI primer set. MiXCR was run by TCRdb on the multiplex PCR reads, yielding one entry per CDR3 protein. The sample lists under 350,000 distinct CDR3 sequences, about an eighth seen once, with roughly 7.5% in the top ten. The junction had 17 bases not matched to a gene; V was cut back by 3 bases and J by 7 bases. Germline values: CDR1 DFQATT, CDR2 SNEGSKA (reference sequence). The CDR3 is made up of 17 amino acids.

The sequenced sample was blood. The sequence was collected from a woman in her twenties or thirties with Graves' hyperthyroidism that later progressed to Graves' ophthalmopathy. The J gene is TRBJ2-5, the V gene TRBV20-1, with 10 bases fitting TRBD2. Here the CDR3 reads CSASSASGPTSGMTQYF. CDR3 nucleotides: TGCAGTGCTAGTAGTGCCAGCGGCCCAACTAGCGGGATGACCCAGTACTTC.